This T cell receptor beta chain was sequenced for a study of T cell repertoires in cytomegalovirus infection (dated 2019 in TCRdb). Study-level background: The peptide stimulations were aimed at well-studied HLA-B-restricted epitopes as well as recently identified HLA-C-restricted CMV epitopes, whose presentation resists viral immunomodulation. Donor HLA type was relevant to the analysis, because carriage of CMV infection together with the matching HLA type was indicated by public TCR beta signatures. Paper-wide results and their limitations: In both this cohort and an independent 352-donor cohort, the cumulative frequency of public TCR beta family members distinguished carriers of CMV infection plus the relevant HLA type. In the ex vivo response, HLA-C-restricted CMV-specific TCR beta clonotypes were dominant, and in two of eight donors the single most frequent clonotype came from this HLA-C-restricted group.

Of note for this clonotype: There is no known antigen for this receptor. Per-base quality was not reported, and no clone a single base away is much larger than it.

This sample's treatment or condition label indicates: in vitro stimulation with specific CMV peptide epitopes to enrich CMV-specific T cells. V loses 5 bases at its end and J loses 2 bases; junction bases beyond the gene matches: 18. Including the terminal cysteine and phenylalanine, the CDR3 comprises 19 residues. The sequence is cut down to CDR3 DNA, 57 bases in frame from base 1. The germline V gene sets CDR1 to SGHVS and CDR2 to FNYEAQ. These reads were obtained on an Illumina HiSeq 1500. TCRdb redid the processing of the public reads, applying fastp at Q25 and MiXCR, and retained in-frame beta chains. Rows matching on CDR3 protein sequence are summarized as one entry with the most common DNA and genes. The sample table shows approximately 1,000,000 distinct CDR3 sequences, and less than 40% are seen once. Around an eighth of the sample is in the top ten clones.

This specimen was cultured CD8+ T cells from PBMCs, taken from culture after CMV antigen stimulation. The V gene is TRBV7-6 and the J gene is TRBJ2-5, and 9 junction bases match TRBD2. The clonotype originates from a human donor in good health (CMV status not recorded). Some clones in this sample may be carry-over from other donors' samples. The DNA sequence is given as TGTGCCAGCAGCCACGGCCAAAGCCCACTAGCGGGCCTGCAAGAGACCCAGTACTTC. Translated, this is CASSHGQSPLAGLQETQYF.